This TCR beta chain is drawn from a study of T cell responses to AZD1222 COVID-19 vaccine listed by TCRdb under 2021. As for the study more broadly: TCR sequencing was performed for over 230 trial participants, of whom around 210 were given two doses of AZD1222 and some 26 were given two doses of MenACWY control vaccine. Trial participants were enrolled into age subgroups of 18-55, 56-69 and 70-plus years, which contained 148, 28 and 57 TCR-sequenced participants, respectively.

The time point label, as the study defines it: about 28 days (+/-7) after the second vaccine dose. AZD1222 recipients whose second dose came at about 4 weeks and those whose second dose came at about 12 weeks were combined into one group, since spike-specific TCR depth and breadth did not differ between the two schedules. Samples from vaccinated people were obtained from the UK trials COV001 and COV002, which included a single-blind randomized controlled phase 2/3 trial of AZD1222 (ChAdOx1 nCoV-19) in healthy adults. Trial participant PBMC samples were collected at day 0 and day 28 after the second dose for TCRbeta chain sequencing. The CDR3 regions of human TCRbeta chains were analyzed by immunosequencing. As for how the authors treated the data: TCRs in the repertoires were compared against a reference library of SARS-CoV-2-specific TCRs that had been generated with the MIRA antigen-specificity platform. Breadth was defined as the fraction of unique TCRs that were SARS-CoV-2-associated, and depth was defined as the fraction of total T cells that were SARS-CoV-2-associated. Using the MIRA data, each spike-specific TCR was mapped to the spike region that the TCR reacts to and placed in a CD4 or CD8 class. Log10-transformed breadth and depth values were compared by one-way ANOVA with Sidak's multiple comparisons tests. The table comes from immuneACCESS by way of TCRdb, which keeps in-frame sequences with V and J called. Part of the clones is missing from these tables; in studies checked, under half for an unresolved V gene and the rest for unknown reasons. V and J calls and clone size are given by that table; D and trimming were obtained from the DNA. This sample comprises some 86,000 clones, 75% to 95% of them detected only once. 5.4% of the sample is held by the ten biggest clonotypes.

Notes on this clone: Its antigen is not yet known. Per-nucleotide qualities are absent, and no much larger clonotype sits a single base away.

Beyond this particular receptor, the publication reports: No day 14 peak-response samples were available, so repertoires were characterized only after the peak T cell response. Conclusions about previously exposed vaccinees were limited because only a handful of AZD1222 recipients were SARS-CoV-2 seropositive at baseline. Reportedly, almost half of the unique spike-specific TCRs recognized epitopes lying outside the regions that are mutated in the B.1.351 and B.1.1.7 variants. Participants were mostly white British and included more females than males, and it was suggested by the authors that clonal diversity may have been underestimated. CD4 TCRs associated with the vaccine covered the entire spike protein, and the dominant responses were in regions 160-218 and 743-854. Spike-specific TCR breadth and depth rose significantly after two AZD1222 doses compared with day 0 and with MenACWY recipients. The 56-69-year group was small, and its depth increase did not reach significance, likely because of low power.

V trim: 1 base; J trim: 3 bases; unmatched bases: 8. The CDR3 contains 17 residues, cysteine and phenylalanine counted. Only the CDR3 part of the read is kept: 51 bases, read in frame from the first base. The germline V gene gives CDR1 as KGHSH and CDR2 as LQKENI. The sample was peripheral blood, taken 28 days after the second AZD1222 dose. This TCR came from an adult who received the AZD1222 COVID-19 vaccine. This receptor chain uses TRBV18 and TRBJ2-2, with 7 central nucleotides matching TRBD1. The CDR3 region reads CASSPHNRGSDTGELFF. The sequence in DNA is TGTGCCAGCTCACCACATAACAGGGGATCCGACACCGGGGAGCTGTTTTTT.